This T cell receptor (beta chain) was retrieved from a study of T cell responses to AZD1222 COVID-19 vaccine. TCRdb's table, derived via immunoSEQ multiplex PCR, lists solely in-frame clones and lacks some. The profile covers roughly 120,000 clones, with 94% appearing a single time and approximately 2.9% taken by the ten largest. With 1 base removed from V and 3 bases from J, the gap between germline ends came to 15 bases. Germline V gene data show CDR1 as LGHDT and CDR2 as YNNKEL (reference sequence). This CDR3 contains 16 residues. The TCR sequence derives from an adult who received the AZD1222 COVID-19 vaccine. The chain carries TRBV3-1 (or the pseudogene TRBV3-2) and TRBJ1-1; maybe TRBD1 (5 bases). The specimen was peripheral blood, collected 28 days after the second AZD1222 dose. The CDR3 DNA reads TGTGCCAGCAGCCAAGTCTCAATACAGGATTACACTGAAGCTTTCTTT. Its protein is CASSQVSIQDYTEAFF.